The 10 T cell receptor beta chains below all came from one sample that was sequenced in a study of OX40 agonist ivuxolimab in advanced cancers. Profiled with immunoSEQ multiplex PCR; TCRdb holds only in-frame clones, not every one. The top ten clones hold around 1.2% of a sample with 50,000 to 75,000 clones, roughly nine tenths of them seen once. This specimen was CD4+ or CD8+ T cells sorted from blood, taken in a trial of the OX40 agonist ivuxolimab. The receptor set was obtained from an adult with an advanced solid tumor such as melanoma, head and neck, liver or kidney cancer.

The chain couples TRBV30 to TRBJ1-1; tentative D call: TRBD1 (5 bases). Per the germline V gene, CDR1 is GTSNPN and CDR2 is SVGIG (reference sequence). This CDR3 comprises 13 residues. The V and J ends lost 0 bases and 5 bases respectively, with 10 bases between them. The DNA for the CDR3 is TGTGCCTGGAGTGTCTCAGGGAGGACTGAAGCTTTCTTT. Translating gives CAWSVSGRTEAFF.

The chain has TRBV11-2 and TRBJ2-3, with 7 bases matching TRBD2. V lost 1 base, J lost 3 bases, and 4 bases stayed unmatched. CDR3 length: 15 amino acids. The germline gives CDR1 SGHAT, CDR2 FQNNGV. This CDR3 reads CASSLAGGRTDTQYF. Written as DNA, the CDR3 is TGTGCCAGCAGCTTAGCGGGGGGTCGAACAGATACGCAGTATTTT.

This clone was found once. This rearrangement joins TRBV11-2 to TRBJ2-7; 8 bases agree with TRBD2. The CDR3 runs 15 residues. CDR1 is SGHAT, CDR2 FQNNGV, per germline. V was pared by 5 bases and J by 2 bases, with 8 bases of the junction left unmatched. The CDR3 DNA is TGTGCCAGCAGCCTACCGGGGGGGGCCACCTACGAGCAGTACTTC. Amino acids: CASSLPGGATYEQYF. The complete variable domain, with remaining parts taken from reference TRBV11-2 and TRBJ2-7, reads EAGVAQSPRYKIIEKRQSVAFWCNPISGHATLYWYQQILGQGPKLLIQFQNNGVVDDSQLPKDRFSAERLKGVDSTLKIQPAKLEDSAVYLCASSLPGGATYEQYFGPGTRLTVT.

The chain is built from TRBV27 and TRBJ2-7, with 7 bases identical to TRBD1. Trimming cost V 5 bases and J 4 bases; bases outside gene matches: 11. This CDR3 spans 15 amino acids. CDR1 and CDR2 from the germline V gene are MNHEY and SMNVEV (reference sequence). The CDR3: CASSGQATGDYEQYF. The CDR3 DNA reads as TGTGCCAGCAGTGGACAGGCCACCGGGGATTACGAGCAGTACTTC.

The genes are TRBV21-1 and TRBJ2-7; the DNA was not compared with TRBD2, the D call given in the table. TRBV21-1 counts as a pseudogene. The CDR3 runs 18 residues. For the CDR3, the DNA is TGTGCCCCTACTCACAGGACCTTTTCTAGCGGGCCTTCCTACGAGCAGTACTTC. This translates into CAPTHRTFSSGPSYEQYF.

This chain links TRBV2 with TRBJ1-1; perhaps TRBD1 as D (6 bases). Germline assignment: CDR1 SNHLY and CDR2 FYNNEI. V lost 8 bases to trimming and J lost 0 bases, with 10 bases between them. The CDR3 spans 13 residues. CDR3 region: CASRDNMNTEAFF. The CDR3 DNA reads TGTGCCAGCCGGGACAACATGAACACTGAAGCTTTCTTT.

The rearrangement uses TRBV5-1 and TRBJ1-1; D gene uncertain. Looked up from germline, CDR1 is SGHRS and CDR2 is YFSETQ. V gave up 1 base and J gave up 3 bases, with 4 bases separating them. This CDR3 has 12 residues. The CDR3 is CASSLPDTEAFF. In nucleotides, the CDR3 is TGCGCCAGCAGCTTGCCGGACACTGAAGCTTTCTTT.

This chain links TRBV5-1 with TRBJ1-2, with 7 bases fitting TRBD1. The V segment lost 4 bases and the J segment 2 bases; nucleotides outside the gene matches: 5. Germline CDR1 is SGHRS and CDR2 is YFSETQ. The CDR3 sequence is 14 residues long. CDR3: CASSTGQRNYGYTF. The CDR3 bases are TGCGCCAGCAGCACGGGACAGCGCAACTATGGCTACACCTTC.

This chain's CDR3 is CASTQGGPTLSGANVLTF. The CDR3 coding sequence is TGTGCCAGTACCCAAGGCGGACCGACCCTCTCTGGGGCCAACGTCCTGACTTTC. V usage is TRBV19 and J usage is TRBJ2-6; no reliable D call. V was shortened by 7 bases and J by 0 bases, with 19 bases between the two germline ends. This CDR3 has 18 residues. Per the germline V gene, CDR1 is LNHDA and CDR2 is SQIVND (reference sequence).

V gene TRBV10-1 combines with J gene TRBJ1-1, with 9 bases identical to TRBD1. Germline V lookup: CDR1 WNHNN, CDR2 SYGVQD (reference sequence). Losses at the gene ends were 5 bases for V and 4 bases for J; bases not matched to a gene: 5. The CDR3 totals 14 residues. The CDR3 DNA reads as TGCGCCAGCAGTCCGGGACAGGGAGGCACTGAAGCTTTCTTT. It codes for CASSPGQGGTEAFF.